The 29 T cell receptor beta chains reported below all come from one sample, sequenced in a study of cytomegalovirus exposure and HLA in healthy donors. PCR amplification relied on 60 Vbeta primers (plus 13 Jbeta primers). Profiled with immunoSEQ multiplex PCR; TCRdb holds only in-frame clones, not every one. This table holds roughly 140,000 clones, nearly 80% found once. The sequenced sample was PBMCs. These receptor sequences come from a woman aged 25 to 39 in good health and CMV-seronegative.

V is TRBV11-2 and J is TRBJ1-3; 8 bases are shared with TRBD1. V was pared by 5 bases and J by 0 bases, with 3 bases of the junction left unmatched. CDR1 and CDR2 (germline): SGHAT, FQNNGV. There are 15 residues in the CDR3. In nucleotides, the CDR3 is TGTGCCAGCAGCCAGGGGGCCATCTCTGGAAACACCATATATTTT. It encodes CASSQGAISGNTIYF. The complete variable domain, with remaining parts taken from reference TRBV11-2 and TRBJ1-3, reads EAGVAQSPRYKIIEKRQSVAFWCNPISGHATLYWYQQILGQGPKLLIQFQNNGVVDDSQLPKDRFSAERLKGVDSTLKIQPAKLEDSAVYLCASSQGAISGNTIYFGEGSWLTVV.

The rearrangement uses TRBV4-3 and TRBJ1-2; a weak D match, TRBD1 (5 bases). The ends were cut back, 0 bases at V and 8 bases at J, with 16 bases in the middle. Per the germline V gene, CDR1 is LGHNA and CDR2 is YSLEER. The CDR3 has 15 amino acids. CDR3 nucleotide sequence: TGCGCCAGCAGCCAAGATCGCGACAGCTCTATGGGCTACACCTTC. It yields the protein CASSQDRDSSMGYTF.

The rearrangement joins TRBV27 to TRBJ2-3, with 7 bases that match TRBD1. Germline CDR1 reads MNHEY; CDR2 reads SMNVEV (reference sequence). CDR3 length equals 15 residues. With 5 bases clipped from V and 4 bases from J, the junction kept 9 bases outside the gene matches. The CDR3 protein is CASSHEQGSADTQYF. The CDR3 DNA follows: TGTGCCAGCAGTCACGAACAGGGGTCGGCAGATACGCAGTATTTT.

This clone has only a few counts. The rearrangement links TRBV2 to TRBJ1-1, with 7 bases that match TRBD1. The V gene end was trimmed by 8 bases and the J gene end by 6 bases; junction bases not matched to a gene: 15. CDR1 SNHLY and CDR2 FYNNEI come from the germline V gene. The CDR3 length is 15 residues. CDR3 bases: TGTGCCAGCGGAATACCCGAAGGAGGGGGCTCTGAAGCTTTCTTT. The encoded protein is CASGIPEGGGSEAFF.

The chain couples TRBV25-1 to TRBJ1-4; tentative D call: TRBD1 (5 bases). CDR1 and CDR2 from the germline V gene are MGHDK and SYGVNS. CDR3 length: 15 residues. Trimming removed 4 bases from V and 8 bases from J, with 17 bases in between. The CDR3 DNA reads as TGTGCCAGCAGTGCAGGGTACCCCTTGGAAGAAAAACTGTTTTTT. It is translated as CASSAGYPLEEKLFF.

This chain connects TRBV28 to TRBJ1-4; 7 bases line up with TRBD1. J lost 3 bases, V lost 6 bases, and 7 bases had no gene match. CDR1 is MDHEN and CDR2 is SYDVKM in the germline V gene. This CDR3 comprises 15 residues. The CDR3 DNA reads TGTGCCAGCAGCCCCGACAGGGTCCCTAATGAAAAACTGTTTTTT. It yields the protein CASSPDRVPNEKLFF.

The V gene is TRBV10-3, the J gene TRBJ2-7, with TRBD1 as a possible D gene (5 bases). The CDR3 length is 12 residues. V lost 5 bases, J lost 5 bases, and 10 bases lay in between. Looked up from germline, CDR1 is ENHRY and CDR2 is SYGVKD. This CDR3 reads CAISWTRDEQYF. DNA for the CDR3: TGTGCCATCAGTTGGACCAGGGACGAGCAGTACTTC.

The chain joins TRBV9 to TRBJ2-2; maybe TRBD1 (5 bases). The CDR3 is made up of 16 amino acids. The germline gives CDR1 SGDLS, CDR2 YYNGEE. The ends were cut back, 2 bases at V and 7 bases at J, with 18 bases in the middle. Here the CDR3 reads CASSVSIGVGDGELFF. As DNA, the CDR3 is TGTGCCAGCAGCGTTAGCATAGGGGTAGGGGACGGGGAGCTGTTTTTT. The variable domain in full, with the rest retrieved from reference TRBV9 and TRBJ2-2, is DSGVTQTPKHLITATGQRVTLRCSPRSGDLSVYWYQQSLDQGLQFLIQYYNGEERAKGNILERFSAQQFPDLHSELNLSSLELGDSALYFCASSVSIGVGDGELFFGEGSRLTVL.

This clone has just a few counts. The CDR3 DNA sequence: TGTGCCAGCAGCCCAGGGACAGGGGGCCCATCCTACTACGAGCAGTACTTC. Amino acids: CASSPGTGGPSYYEQYF. The chain is built from TRBV9 and TRBJ2-5, with TRBD1 identical over 12 bases. The J call may be in error: the DNA end matches TRBJ2-7 better. CDR3 length: 17 amino acids. CDR1 and CDR2 (germline): SGDLS, YYNGEE.

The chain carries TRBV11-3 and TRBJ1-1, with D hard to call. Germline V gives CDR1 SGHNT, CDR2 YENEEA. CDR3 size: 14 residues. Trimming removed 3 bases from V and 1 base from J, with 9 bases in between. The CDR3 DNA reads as TGTGCCAGCAGCTTCGACAATTCGAACACTGAAGCTTTCTTT. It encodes CASSFDNSNTEAFF.

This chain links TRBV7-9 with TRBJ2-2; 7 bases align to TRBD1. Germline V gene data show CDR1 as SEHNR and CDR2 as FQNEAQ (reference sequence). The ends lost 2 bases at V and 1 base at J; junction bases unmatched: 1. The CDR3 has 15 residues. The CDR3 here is CASSLRTGNTGELFF. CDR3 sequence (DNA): TGTGCCAGCAGCTTACGGACAGGGAACACCGGGGAGCTGTTTTTT.

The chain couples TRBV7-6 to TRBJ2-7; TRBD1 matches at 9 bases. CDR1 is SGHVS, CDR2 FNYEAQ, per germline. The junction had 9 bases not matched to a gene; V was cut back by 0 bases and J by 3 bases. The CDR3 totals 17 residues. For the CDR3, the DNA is TGTGCCAGCAGCTTAGCGGTTGGACAGGGGAGTAACTACGAGCAGTACTTC. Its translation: CASSLAVGQGSNYEQYF.

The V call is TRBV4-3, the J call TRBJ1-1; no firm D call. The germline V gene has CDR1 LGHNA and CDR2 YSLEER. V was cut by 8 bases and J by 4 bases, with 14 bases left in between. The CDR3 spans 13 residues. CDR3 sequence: CASAGGSTTEAFF. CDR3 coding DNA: TGCGCCAGCGCCGGAGGGTCGACCACTGAAGCTTTCTTT.

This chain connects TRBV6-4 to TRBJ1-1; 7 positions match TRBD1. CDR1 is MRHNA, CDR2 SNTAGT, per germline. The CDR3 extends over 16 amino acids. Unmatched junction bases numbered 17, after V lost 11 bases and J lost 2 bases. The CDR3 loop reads CAGLGDRYGPNTEAFF. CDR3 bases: TGTGCCGGCCTGGGGGACAGATATGGACCAAACACTGAAGCTTTCTTT.

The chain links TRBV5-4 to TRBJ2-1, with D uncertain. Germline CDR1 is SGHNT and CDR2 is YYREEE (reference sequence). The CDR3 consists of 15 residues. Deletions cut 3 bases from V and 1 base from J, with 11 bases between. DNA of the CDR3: TGTGCCAGCAGCTCGAGGTCCGGGTCCTACAATGAGCAGTTCTTC. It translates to CASSSRSGSYNEQFF. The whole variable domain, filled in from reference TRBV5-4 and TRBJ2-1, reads ETGVTQSPTHLIKTRGQQVTLRCSSQSGHNTVSWYQQALGQGPQFIFQYYREEENGRGNFPPRFSGLQFPNYSSELNVNALELDDSALYLCASSSRSGSYNEQFFGPGTRLTVL.

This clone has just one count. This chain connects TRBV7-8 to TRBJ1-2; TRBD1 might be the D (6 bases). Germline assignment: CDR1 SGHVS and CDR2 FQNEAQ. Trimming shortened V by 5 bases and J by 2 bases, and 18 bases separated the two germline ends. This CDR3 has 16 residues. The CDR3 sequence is CASSTTRGAENYGYTF. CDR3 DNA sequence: TGTGCCAGCAGCACCACCCGGGGGGCAGAGAACTATGGCTACACCTTC.

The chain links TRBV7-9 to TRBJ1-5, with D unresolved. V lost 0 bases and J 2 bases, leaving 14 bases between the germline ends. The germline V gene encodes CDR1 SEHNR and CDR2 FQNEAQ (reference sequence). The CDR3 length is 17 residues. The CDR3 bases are TGTGCCAGCAGCTTAGCGAGGGTTGGGCAGGGCAATCAGCCCCAGCATTTT. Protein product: CASSLARVGQGNQPQHF.

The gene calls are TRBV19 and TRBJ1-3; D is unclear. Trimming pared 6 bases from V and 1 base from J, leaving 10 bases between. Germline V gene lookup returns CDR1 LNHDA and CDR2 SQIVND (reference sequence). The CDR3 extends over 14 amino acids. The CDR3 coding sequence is TGTGCCAGTAGAATATACAGTTCTGGAAACACCATATATTTT. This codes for CASRIYSSGNTIYF.

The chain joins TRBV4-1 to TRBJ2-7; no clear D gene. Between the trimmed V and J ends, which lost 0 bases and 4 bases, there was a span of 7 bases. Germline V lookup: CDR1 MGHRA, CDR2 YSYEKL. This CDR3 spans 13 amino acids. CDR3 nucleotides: TGCGCCAGCAGCCAAGATTCCGAGTACGAGCAGTACTTC. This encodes CASSQDSEYEQYF.

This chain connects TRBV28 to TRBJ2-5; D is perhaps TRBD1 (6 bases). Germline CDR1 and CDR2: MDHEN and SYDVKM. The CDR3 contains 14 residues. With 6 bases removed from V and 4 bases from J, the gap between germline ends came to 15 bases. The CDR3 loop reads CASSPGQTGETQYF. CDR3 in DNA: TGTGCCAGCAGCCCTGGACAGACGGGAGAGACCCAGTACTTC.

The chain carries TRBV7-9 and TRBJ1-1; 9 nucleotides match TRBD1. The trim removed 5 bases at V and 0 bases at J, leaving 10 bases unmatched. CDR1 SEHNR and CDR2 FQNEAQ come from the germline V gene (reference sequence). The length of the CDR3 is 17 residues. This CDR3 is CASSIRQGVALNTEAFF. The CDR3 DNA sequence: TGTGCCAGCAGCATACGACAGGGGGTAGCCTTGAACACTGAAGCTTTCTTT.

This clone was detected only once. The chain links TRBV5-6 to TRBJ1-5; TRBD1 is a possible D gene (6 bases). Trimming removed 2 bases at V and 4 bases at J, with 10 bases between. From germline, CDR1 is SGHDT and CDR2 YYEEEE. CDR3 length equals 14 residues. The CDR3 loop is CASSLEQGNQPQHF. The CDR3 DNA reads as TGTGCCAGCAGCTTAGAACAGGGTAATCAGCCCCAGCATTTT.

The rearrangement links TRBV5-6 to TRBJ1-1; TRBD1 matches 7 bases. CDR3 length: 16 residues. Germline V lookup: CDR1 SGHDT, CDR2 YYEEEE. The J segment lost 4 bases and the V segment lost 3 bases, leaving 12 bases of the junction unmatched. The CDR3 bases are TGTGCCAGCAGCTGGCGACAGGGACTGGGACGCACTGAAGCTTTCTTT. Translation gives CASSWRQGLGRTEAFF.

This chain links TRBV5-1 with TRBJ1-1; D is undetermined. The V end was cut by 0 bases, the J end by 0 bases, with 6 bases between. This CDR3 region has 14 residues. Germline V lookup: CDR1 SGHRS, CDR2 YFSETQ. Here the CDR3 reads CASSLEPLNTEAFF. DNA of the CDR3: TGCGCCAGCAGCTTGGAGCCGTTGAACACTGAAGCTTTCTTT.

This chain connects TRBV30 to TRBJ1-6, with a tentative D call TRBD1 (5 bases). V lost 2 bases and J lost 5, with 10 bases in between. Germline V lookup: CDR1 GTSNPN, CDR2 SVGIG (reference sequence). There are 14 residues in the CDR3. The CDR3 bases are TGTGCCTGGAGTAAGGACATTAATAATTCACCCCTCCACTTT. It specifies CAWSKDINNSPLHF.

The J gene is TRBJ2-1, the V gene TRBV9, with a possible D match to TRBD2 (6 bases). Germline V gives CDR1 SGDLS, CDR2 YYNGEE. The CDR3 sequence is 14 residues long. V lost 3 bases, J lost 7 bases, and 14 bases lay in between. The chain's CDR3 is CASSGGEGRNEQFF. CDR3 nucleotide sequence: TGTGCCAGCAGCGGAGGGGAAGGGAGGAATGAGCAGTTCTTC.

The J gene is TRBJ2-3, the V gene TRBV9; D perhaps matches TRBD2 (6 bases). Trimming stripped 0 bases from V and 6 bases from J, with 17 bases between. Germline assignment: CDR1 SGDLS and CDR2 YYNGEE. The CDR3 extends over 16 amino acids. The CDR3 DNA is TGTGCCAGCAGCGTAGGGGGAAGCGGGTCAGACGATACGCAGTATTTT. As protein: CASSVGGSGSDDTQYF.

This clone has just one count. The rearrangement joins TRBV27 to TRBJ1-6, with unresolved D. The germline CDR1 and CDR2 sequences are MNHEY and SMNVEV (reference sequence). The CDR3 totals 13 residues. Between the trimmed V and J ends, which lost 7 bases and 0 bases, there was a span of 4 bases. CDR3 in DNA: TGTGCCAGCAAGAGCTCCTATAATTCACCCCTCCACTTT. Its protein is CASKSSYNSPLHF.

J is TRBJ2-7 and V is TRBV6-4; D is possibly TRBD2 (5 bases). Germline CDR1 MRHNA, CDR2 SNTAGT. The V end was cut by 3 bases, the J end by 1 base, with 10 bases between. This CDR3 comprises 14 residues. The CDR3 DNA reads TGTGCCAGCAGTGAGAGGGTCGGGTCCTACGAGCAGTACTTC. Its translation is CASSERVGSYEQYF.